These T cell receptor beta chains were read from a single sample in a study of T cell responses to AZD1222 COVID-19 vaccine. The assay was immunoSEQ multiplex PCR, and TCRdb's table has in-frame clones only and misses some. This sample has tens of thousands of clones; approximately 85% occur once, and the top ten carry around 13%. The material was peripheral blood, obtained on day 0 of AZD1222 vaccination. Receptors originate from an adult in good health. Each CDR3 is given with its conserved first and last residue. Fields, in order: clone size, V gene, D gene, J gene, CDR3 DNA, CDR3 protein. The D gene is left open where the match is weak. Not all rows give a size; the values are once, few, many and, for expanded clones, a class.

-,TRBV10-3,TRBD1,TRBJ2-1,TGTGCCAGCGGGACAGGGGGGAATAATGAGCAGTTCTTC,CASGTGGNNEQFF
few,TRBV2,TRBD1,TRBJ2-7,TGTGCCAGCATCTTGGGGGACAGGGGCCACGAGCAGTACTTC,CASILGDRGHEQYF
-,TRBV6-2/TRBV6-3,-,TRBJ1-1,TGTGCCAGCAGTTACTGGGGAGGTACTGAAGCTTTCTTT,CASSYWGGTEAFF
-,TRBV19,TRBD2,TRBJ2-7,TGTGCCAGTAGTATGGGGGGGACTAGCGGGAGCTACGAGCAGTACTTC,CASSMGGTSGSYEQYF
-,TRBV4-3,-,TRBJ1-2,TGCGCCAGCAGCCAAGAGACAGGATTCAACTATGGCTACACCTTC,CASSQETGFNYGYTF
-,TRBV21-1,-,TRBJ2-3,TGTGCCAGCAGCACCCGAACTAGCGGGGGGGTGGATACGCAGTATTTT,CASSTRTSGGVDTQYF
-,TRBV7-9,-,TRBJ2-5,TGTGCCAGCAGCTTGCAAGGACAGCCGCAAGAGACCCAGTACTTC,CASSLQGQPQETQYF
-,TRBV14,-,TRBJ2-3,TGTGCCAGCAGCCAAGATTGGGGAGATACGCAGTATTTT,CASSQDWGDTQYF
-,TRBV14,TRBD1,TRBJ2-5,TGTGCCAGCAGCCAAGACCAGGGGGCGAGGGAGACCCAGTACTTC,CASSQDQGARETQYF
-,TRBV6-6,TRBD1,TRBJ1-5,TGTGCCAGCAGTTATTCACAGGGGCCCCATCAGCCCCAGCATTTT,CASSYSQGPHQPQHF
-,TRBV6-5,-,TRBJ1-2,TGTGCCAGCAGAGACAGGTTTGGTGGCTACACCTTC,CASRDRFGGYTF
-,TRBV4-1,-,TRBJ1-1,TGCGCCAGCAGCCAGGCCGACGGGCGGAACACTGAAGCTTTCTTT,CASSQADGRNTEAFF
-,TRBV19,-,TRBJ1-2,TGTGCCAGTAGACCGGGACCCAACTATGGCTACACCTTC,CASRPGPNYGYTF
-,TRBV12-5,-,TRBJ1-5,TGTGCTAGTGGTTTGGTCTTGGGCCAGGGGAATCAGCCCCAGCATTTT,CASGLVLGQGNQPQHF
once,TRBV2,-,TRBJ1-5,TGTGCCAGCAGTGAGGGCACAGGGAACGAGCCCCAGCATTTT,CASSEGTGNEPQHF
-,TRBV20-1,-,TRBJ1-2,TGCAGTGCGATCCGTGGCTATGGCTACACCTTC,CSAIRGYGYTF
-,TRBV5-1,TRBD1,TRBJ2-3,TGCGCCAGCACCGCCGGGACAGCCGGGGCACTATATACGCAGTATTTT,CASTAGTAGALYTQYF
-,TRBV21-1,-,TRBJ1-4,TGTGCCAGCAGCTCCAAGACAGGTGCCCCTGAAAAACTGTTTTTT,CASSSKTGAPEKLFF
-,TRBV18,-,TRBJ1-1,TGTGCCAGCTCACAAAGAGGGACGGACAACACTGAAGCTTTCTTT,CASSQRGTDNTEAFF
-,TRBV7-3,TRBD1,TRBJ2-1,TGTGCCAGCAGCTTAAAGGTGACAGGGGTTGGGAATGAGCAGTTCTTC,CASSLKVTGVGNEQFF
-,TRBV28,-,TRBJ1-4,TGTGCCAGCAGTTTACCCGGGCAAAATGAAAAACTGTTTTTT,CASSLPGQNEKLFF
-,TRBV13,-,TRBJ2-7,TGTGCCAGCAGCTTAGGTCACAAGGATTACGAGCAGTACTTC,CASSLGHKDYEQYF
-,TRBV28,-,TRBJ1-5,TGTGCCAGCAGGTCTTATAGCAATCAGCCCCAGCATTTT,CASRSYSNQPQHF
-,TRBV6-1,-,TRBJ1-3,TGTGCCAGCAGTGATCGAGGGCACACTGGAAACACCATATATTTT,CASSDRGHTGNTIYF
-,TRBV18,-,TRBJ1-1,TGTGCCAGCTCACGATCGGGACTCATGAACACTGAAGCTTTCTTT,CASSRSGLMNTEAFF
-,TRBV29-1,-,TRBJ2-1,TGCAGCGTTCGAGATTACAATGAGCAGTTCTTC,CSVRDYNEQFF
-,TRBV2,-,TRBJ2-7,TGTGCCAGCAGTGAAGGCCGCGAGCAGTACTTC,CASSEGREQYF
-,TRBV27,-,TRBJ1-1,TGTGCCAGCAGCCGGTACCGGGACTCAATTGAAGCTTTCTTT,CASSRYRDSIEAFF
-,TRBV3-1/TRBV3-2,-,TRBJ2-7,TGTGCCAGCAGCCAAGATTATAGTGGGACCGTTGCCTACGAGCAGTACTTC,CASSQDYSGTVAYEQYF
-,TRBV5-4,-,TRBJ1-1,TGTGCCAGCAGCTTGAGGACAGTGGGAACTGAAGCTTTCTTT,CASSLRTVGTEAFF
-,TRBV5-4,-,TRBJ2-5,TGTGCCAGCAGCTCCCGGACAGACCTGGGAGAGACCCAGTACTTC,CASSSRTDLGETQYF
-,TRBV7-2,-,TRBJ1-2,TGTGCCAGCAGTTCCGACAGGCGCCTCGGCTACACCTTC,CASSSDRRLGYTF
-,TRBV7-2,-,TRBJ1-5,TGTGCCAGCAGCTTTAACAGGGATCAGCCCCAGCATTTT,CASSFNRDQPQHF
-,TRBV28,-,TRBJ1-5,TGTGCCACCACAGGGACCCACAATCAGCCCCAGCATTTT,CATTGTHNQPQHF
once,TRBV7-8,TRBD2,TRBJ2-7,TGTGCCAGCAGCCACCCGTCTGCTAGCGGGGGTTCATCCTACGAGCAGTACTTC,CASSHPSASGGSSYEQYF
-,TRBV7-2,-,TRBJ2-7,TGTGCCAGCAGCATAGGACGGGCCTACGAGCAGTACTTC,CASSIGRAYEQYF
-,TRBV6-1,TRBD2,TRBJ2-1,TGTGCCAGCAGTGAAAGGCGGGGGGGCCACAATGAGCAGTTCTTC,CASSERRGGHNEQFF
-,TRBV18,-,TRBJ1-2,TGTGCCAGCTCACCACCTATCCCCCCCGGACAGTCGGTTCCTGGTTATGGCTACACCTTC,CASSPPIPPGQSVPGYGYTF
-,TRBV5-1,-,TRBJ2-6,TGCGCCAGCAGCCAGGACCCCCTCGGGGCCAACGTCCTGACTTTC,CASSQDPLGANVLTF
-,TRBV5-4,-,TRBJ1-2,TGTGCCAGCAGCTTTTATGAGGTAGTCCATGGCTACACCTTC,CASSFYEVVHGYTF
once,TRBV5-4,-,TRBJ2-6,TGTGCCAGCAGCCTAGGGGGTGACGGGGCCAACGTCCTGACTTTC,CASSLGGDGANVLTF
few,TRBV5-1,-,TRBJ2-7,TGCGCCAGCAGCTCTGGCCTAGGCGAGCAGTACTTC,CASSSGLGEQYF
-,TRBV2,-,TRBJ2-7,TGTGCCAGCAGTGAGGACGAGCAGTACTTC,CASSEDEQYF
once,TRBV15,-,TRBJ1-1,TGTGCCACCAGCAGAGACAGGGGGAACACTGAAGCTTTCTTT,CATSRDRGNTEAFF
-,TRBV5-4,TRBD1,TRBJ1-2,TGTGCCAGCAGCTCCGAACAGGGGCGAGAGGGCTACACCTTC,CASSSEQGREGYTF
-,TRBV19,TRBD1,TRBJ1-1,TGTGCCAGTACCTGGGACAGCCTGAACGGTGAAGCTTTCTTT,CASTWDSLNGEAFF
-,TRBV6-5,-,TRBJ1-1,TGTGCCAGCAGTCTCGGGCAGGGGAGGAACACTGAAGCTTTCTTT,CASSLGQGRNTEAFF
-,TRBV5-4,TRBD1,TRBJ1-1,TGTGCCAGCGTTAATCCCTCAGGGGGGAGGGACACTGAAGCTTTCTTT,CASVNPSGGRDTEAFF
-,TRBV3-1/TRBV3-2,TRBD2,TRBJ2-7,TGTGCCAGCAGCCAACCGGGACTAGGGCACTACGAGCAGTACTTC,CASSQPGLGHYEQYF
-,TRBV28,-,TRBJ1-1,TGTGCCAGCAGTCCTCCGACGGAGTACACTGAAGCTTTCTTT,CASSPPTEYTEAFF
-,TRBV19,-,TRBJ1-3,TGTGCCAGTAACCTTCTCCGGGGGGGACGAAACACCATATATTTT,CASNLLRGGRNTIYF
-,TRBV6-4,-,TRBJ1-2,TGTGCCAACCACGGCTATGGCTACACCTTC,CANHGYGYTF